The following is a T cell receptor (beta chain) sequence with its context. The data belong to a study of blood T cell repertoires in COVID-19. The CDR3 runs 16 residues. Trimming took 4 bases from V and 3 from J; bases not matched to a gene: 4. Germline lookup yields CDR1 MNHEY and CDR2 SMNVEV (reference sequence). Under the authors' procedure: Estimation of nucleated cell counts relied on the amplification of reference gene primers. TCRdb's table, derived via immunoSEQ multiplex PCR, lists solely in-frame clones and lacks some. Clonal size and the V and J genes are those of that table, whereas D and trimming came from the DNA. This sample has over 250,000 clones, with 86% found just once.

The sample comprised peripheral blood. The chain recombines TRBV27 with TRBJ1-6; 9 positions match TRBD1. The sequence came from a woman aged 70-85 years with COVID-19, enrolled during active disease. Here the CDR3 reads CASSSGQGSYNSPLHF. CDR3 sequence (DNA): TGTGCCAGCAGTTCCGGACAGGGGAGCTATAATTCACCCCTCCACTTT.